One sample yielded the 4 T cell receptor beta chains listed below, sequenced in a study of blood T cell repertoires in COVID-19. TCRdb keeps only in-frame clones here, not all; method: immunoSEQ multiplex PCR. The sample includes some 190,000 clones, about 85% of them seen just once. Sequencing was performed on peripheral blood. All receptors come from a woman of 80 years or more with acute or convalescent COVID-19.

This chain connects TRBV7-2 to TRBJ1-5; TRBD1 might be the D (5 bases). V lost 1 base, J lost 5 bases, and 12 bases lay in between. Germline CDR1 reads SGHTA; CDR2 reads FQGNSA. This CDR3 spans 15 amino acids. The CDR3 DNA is TGTGCCAGCAGCTTAGAGTGGGGCAGTTATCAGCCCCAGCATTTT. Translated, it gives CASSLEWGSYQPQHF.

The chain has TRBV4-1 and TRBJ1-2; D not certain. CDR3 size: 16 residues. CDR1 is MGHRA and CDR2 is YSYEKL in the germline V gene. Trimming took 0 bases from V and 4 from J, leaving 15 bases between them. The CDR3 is CASSQDLSGPAYGYTF. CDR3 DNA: TGCGCCAGCAGCCAAGATCTGTCGGGTCCTGCCTATGGCTACACCTTC.

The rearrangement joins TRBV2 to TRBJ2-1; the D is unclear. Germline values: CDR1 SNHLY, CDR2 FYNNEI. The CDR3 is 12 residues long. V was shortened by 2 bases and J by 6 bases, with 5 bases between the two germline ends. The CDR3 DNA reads TGTGCCAGCAGTGAACTAACCAATGAGCAGTTCTTC. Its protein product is CASSELTNEQFF. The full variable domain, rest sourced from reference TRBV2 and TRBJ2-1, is EPEVTQTPSHQVTQMGQEVILRCVPISNHLYFYWYRQILGQKVEFLVSFYNNEISEKSEIFDDQFSVERPDGSNFTLKIRSTKLEDSAMYFCASSELTNEQFFGPGTRLTVL.

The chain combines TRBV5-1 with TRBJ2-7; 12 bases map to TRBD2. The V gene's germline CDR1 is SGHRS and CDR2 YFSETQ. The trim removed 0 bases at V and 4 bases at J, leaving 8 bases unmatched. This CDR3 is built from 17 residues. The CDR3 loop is CASSLVGLAGPYYEQYF. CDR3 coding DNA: TGCGCCAGCAGCTTGGTCGGACTAGCGGGGCCTTATTACGAGCAGTACTTC.